The TCR beta chain described here comes from a study of blood T cell repertoires in COVID-19. The CDR3 spans 16 residues. V lost 4 bases and J 4 bases, leaving 19 bases between the germline ends. Germline lookup yields CDR1 PRHDT and CDR2 FYEKMQ (reference sequence). Sequenced by immunoSEQ multiplex PCR; TCRdb stores in-frame clones only, minus some. The sample carries about 290,000 clones, roughly nine tenths recorded once. The sequence was obtained from a woman between 25 and 40 years old with COVID-19, enrolled during active disease. Input material: peripheral blood. The chain combines TRBV13 with TRBJ1-2; no firm D call. This CDR3 reads CASSSHQARISYGYTF. CDR3 DNA: TGTGCCAGCAGCTCCCACCAAGCCAGGATCAGCTATGGCTACACCTTC. Filled out from reference TRBV13 and TRBJ1-2, the complete variable domain reads AAGVIQSPRHLIKEKRETATLKCYPIPRHDTVYWYQQGPGQDPQFLISFYEKMQSDKGSIPDRFSAQQFSDYHSELNMSSLELGDSALYFCASSSHQARISYGYTFGSGTRLTVV.